Presented here are 11 T cell receptor beta chains from one specimen sequenced in a study of human T cells and chemical hapten exposure. Using its own MiXCR run on the RACE reads, TCRdb lists one record per CDR3 protein. The repertoire holds about 130,000 distinct CDR3 sequences, approximately 9% seen once, with 1.5% to 2% in the top ten. Time point indicated: healthy volunteer bleed at 2 weeks. Total RNA came from unfractionated whole blood. The sequenced sample was whole blood. All receptors come from a male donor in good health. Some clones in this sample may be carry-over from other donors' samples.

The gene calls are TRBV12-3 or TRBV12-4 and TRBJ1-2; D is ambiguous. V lost 6 bases, J lost 4 bases, and 9 bases lay in between. The CDR3 is 12 amino acids. CDR3 nucleotide sequence: TGTGCCAGCAGGGGTCCATTCTATGGCTACACCTTC. Translated: CASRGPFYGYTF.

The V gene is TRBV6-5, the J gene TRBJ2-3; no clear D gene. Germline values: CDR1 MNHEY, CDR2 SVGAGI. The V end lost 4 bases, the J end lost 0 bases, and 8 bases lay between the germline ends. The CDR3 sequence is 14 residues long. CDR3 DNA: TGTGCCAGCAGTTTCCAAGCTAGCACAGATACGCAGTATTTT. As protein: CASSFQASTDTQYF.

This clonotype was observed a few times. The chain has TRBV27 and TRBJ1-1; D might be TRBD1 (5 bases). Between the trimmed V and J ends, which lost 3 bases and 5 bases, there was a span of 10 bases. Per the germline V gene, CDR1 is MNHEY and CDR2 is SMNVEV (reference sequence). CDR3 length: 13 residues. The CDR3 nucleotides read TGTGCCAGCAGTTTTCAGGGTAGGACTGAAGCTTTCTTT. Amino acid sequence: CASSFQGRTEAFF.

This sequence joins TRBV19 and TRBJ2-1; tentative D call: TRBD1 (5 bases). Trimming stripped 5 bases from V and 2 bases from J, with 13 bases between. Germline assignment: CDR1 LNHDA and CDR2 SQIVND (reference sequence). The CDR3 sequence is 15 residues long. The DNA of the CDR3 is TGTGCCAGTAGTTATGGGGCTCTCGCCTACAATGAGCAGTTCTTC. Translation gives CASSYGALAYNEQFF.

In this sample, this clonotype turned up a few times. The chain has TRBV25-1 and TRBJ1-1; D is ambiguous. The germline V gene encodes CDR1 MGHDK and CDR2 SYGVNS. CDR3 length: 12 amino acids. Trimming removed 3 bases from V and 11 bases from J, with 13 bases in between. The CDR3 sequence is CASSDRDIEAFF. CDR3 bases: TGTGCCAGCAGTGACCGTGACATAGAGGCTTTCTTT. The full variable domain, completed using reference TRBV25-1 and TRBJ1-1, is EADIYQTPRYLVIGTGKKITLECSQTMGHDKMYWYQQDPGMELHLIHYSYGVNSTEKGDLSSESTVSRIRTEHFPLTLESARPSHTSQYLCASSDRDIEAFFGQGTRLTVV.

The rearrangement joins TRBV20-1 to TRBJ2-7; D not certain. CDR3 length equals 15 residues. Per the germline V gene, CDR1 is DFQATT and CDR2 is SNEGSKA (reference sequence). V lost 0 bases, J lost 0 bases, and 12 bases lay in between. The DNA of the CDR3 is TGCAGTGCTAGAGAGGTCGCTCCTAGCTCCTACGAGCAGTACTTC. This gives the protein CSAREVAPSSYEQYF.

This clonotype was detected many times. V gene TRBV6-2 or TRBV6-3 combines with J gene TRBJ1-5, with a tentative D call TRBD1 (5 bases). Germline V gene lookup returns CDR1 MNHEY and CDR2 SVGEGT. V was clipped by 10 bases and J by 5 bases, with 18 bases between them. This CDR3 has 14 residues. The CDR3, as DNA: TGTGCCATCTCGCCGGGGGAGGAACATCAGCCCCAGCATTTT. It encodes CAISPGEEHQPQHF.

This clonotype was counted many times. The chain carries TRBV7-8 and TRBJ1-3, with TRBD1 matching over 8 bases. This CDR3 spans 17 amino acids. CDR1 is SGHVS and CDR2 is FQNEAQ in the germline V gene. Unmatched junction bases numbered 6, after V lost 2 bases and J lost 0 bases. The DNA of the CDR3 is TGTGCCAGCAGCTTACTAGGACAGGGAGTCTCTGGAAACACCATATATTTT. Protein: CASSLLGQGVSGNTIYF.

The chain carries TRBV15 and TRBJ2-2; TRBD2 matches at 8 bases. CDR3 length: 15 residues. J was trimmed by 2 bases and V by 5 bases; bases with no gene match: 4. The germline gives CDR1 LNHNV, CDR2 YYDKDF (reference sequence). The CDR3 nucleotides are TGTGCCACCAGCCCCGGGGGGGGCAACACCGGGGAGCTGTTTTTT. Its translation is CATSPGGGNTGELFF.

The rearrangement links TRBV5-1 to TRBJ2-3; D unclear. Trimming took off 2 bases at V and 6 bases at J, with 4 bases between the two ends. The CDR3 spans 11 residues. Germline loops: CDR1 SGHRS, CDR2 YFSETQ. CDR3 DNA sequence: TGCGCCAGCAGCTTTGGGGATACGCAGTATTTT. Its translation is CASSFGDTQYF.

The V and J genes are TRBV4-1 and TRBJ2-7, with 8 nucleotides matching TRBD2. Germline V gene data show CDR1 as MGHRA and CDR2 as YSYEKL. Unmatched junction bases numbered 3, after V lost 0 bases and J lost 2 bases. The CDR3 length is 15 residues. CDR3 region: CASSQDKAGAYEQYF. The CDR3 nucleotides are TGCGCCAGCAGCCAAGATAAAGCGGGGGCCTACGAGCAGTACTTC.